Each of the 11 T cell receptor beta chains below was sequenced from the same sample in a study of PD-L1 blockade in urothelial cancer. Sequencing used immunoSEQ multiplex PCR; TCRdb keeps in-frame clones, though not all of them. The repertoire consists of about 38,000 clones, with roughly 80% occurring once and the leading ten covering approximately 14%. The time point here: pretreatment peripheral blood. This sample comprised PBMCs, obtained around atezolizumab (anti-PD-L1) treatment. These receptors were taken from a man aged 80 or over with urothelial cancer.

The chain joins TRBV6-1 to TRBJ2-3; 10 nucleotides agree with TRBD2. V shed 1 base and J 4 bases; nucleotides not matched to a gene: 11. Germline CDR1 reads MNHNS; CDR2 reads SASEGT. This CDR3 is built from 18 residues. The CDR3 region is CASSEVVGGLASADTQYF. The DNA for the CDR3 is TGTGCCAGCAGTGAAGTTGTCGGGGGACTAGCGTCAGCAGATACGCAGTATTTT.

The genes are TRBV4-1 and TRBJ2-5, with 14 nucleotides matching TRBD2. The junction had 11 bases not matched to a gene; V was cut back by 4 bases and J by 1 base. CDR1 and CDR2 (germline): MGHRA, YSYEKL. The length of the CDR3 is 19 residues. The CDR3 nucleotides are TGCGCCAGCAGCCGACTGACGACTAGCGGGAGGGGCTCCCAAGAGACCCAGTACTTC. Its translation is CASSRLTTSGRGSQETQYF.

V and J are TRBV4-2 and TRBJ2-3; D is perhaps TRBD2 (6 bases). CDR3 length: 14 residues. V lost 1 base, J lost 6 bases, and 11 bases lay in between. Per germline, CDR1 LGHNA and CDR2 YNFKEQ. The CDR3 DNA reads TGTGCCAGCAGCCAAGGATCTAGCGAGGATACGCAGTATTTT. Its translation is CASSQGSSEDTQYF.

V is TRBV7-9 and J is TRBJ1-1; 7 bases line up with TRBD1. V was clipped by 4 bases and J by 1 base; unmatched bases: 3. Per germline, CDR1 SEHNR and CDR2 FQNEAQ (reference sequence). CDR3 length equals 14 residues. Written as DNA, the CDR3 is TGTGCCAGCAGCTCAGGGACAGAGAACACTGAAGCTTTCTTT. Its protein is CASSSGTENTEAFF.

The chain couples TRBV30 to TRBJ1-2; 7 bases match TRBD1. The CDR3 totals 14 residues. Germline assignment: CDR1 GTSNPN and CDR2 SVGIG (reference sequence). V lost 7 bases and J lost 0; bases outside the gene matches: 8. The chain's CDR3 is CASRVGTANYGYTF. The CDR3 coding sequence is TGTGCCTCACGGGTGGGGACAGCTAACTATGGCTACACCTTC.

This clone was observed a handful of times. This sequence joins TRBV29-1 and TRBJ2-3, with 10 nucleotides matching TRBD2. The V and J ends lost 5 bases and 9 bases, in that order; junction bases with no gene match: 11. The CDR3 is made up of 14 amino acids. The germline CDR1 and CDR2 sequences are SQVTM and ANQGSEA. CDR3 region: CSVTLTSGSSTQYF. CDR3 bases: TGCAGCGTTACCCTGACTAGCGGGTCCTCGACGCAGTATTTT.

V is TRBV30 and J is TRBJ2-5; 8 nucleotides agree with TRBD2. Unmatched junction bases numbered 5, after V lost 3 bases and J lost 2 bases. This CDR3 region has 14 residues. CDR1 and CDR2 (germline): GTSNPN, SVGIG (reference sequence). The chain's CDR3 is CAWSQLAVQETQYF. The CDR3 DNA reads TGTGCCTGGAGCCAACTAGCGGTGCAAGAGACCCAGTACTTC. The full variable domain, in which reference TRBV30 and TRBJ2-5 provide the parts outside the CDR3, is SQTIHQWPATLVQPVGSPLSLECTVEGTSNPNLYWYRQAAGRGLQLLFYSVGIGQISSEVPQNLSASRPQDRQFILSSKKLLLSDSGFYLCAWSQLAVQETQYFGPGTRLLVL.

Written as DNA, the CDR3 is TGTGCCAGCAGCGCACAGGGAACGCAGTACTTC. Translating it yields CASSAQGTQYF. This chain connects TRBV7-2 to TRBJ2-7; D may be TRBD1 (6 bases). Per germline, CDR1 SGHTA and CDR2 FQGNSA. V lost 5 bases, J lost 9 bases, and 11 bases lay in between. CDR3 size: 11 residues. Full variable domain (remainder filled in from reference TRBV7-2 and TRBJ2-7): GAGVSQSPSNKVTEKGKDVELRCDPISGHTALYWYRQSLGQGLEFLIYFQGNSAPDKSGLPSDRFSAERTGGSVSTLTIQRTQQEDSAVYLCASSAQGTQYFGPGTRLTVT.

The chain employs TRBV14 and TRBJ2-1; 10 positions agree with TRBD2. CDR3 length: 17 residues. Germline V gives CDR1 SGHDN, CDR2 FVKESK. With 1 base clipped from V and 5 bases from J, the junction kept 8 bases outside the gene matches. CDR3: CASSQALGLAANNEQFF. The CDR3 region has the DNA TGTGCCAGCAGCCAAGCCCTAGGACTAGCGGCGAACAATGAGCAGTTCTTC.

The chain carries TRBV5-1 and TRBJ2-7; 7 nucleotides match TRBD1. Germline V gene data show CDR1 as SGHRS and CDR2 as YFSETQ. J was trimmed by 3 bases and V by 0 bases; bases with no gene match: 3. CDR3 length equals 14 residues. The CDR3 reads CASSLGGTVYEQYF. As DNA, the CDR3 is TGCGCCAGCAGCTTGGGTGGGACAGTCTACGAGCAGTACTTC.

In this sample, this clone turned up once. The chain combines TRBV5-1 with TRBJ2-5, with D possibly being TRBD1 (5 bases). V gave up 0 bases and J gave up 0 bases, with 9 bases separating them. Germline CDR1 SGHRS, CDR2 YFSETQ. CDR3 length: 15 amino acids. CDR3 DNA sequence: TGCGCCAGCAGCTTGGGACAGATGTACCAAGAGACCCAGTACTTC. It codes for CASSLGQMYQETQYF.